The count of the clone carrying this T cell receptor (beta chain) is one. Thawed unstimulated PBMCs were FACS-sorted by CD3, CD4 and CD8 into two populations. This specimen comes from a study of T cell clones after liver transplantation. The wider study: Post-transplant blood was tracked for graft-donor-reactive T cell clones identified in a pre-transplant mixed lymphocyte reaction.

The germline V gene has CDR1 SGDLS and CDR2 YYNGEE. V was clipped by 4 bases and J by 6 bases; unmatched bases: 9. The CDR3 runs to 14 residues. Clones were read by immunoSEQ multiplex PCR, and TCRdb kept only the in-frame ones, dropping some. This sample yields about 75,000 clones, of which 80% to 85% are seen a single time; around 2% belongs to the top ten. The genes are TRBV9 and TRBJ1-2, with TRBD1 identical over 7 bases. The starting material was CD4+ T cells from blood, obtained about 50 months after liver transplant. This TCR came from a human patient who received a liver transplant. Some of the T cells might come from the graft donor. In nucleotides, the CDR3 is TGTGCCAGCAGCCGATTACAGGGGTTGGATGGCTACACCTTC. Encoded protein: CASSRLQGLDGYTF.